A single sample is the source of the 32 T cell receptor beta chains below, sequenced in a study of T cell repertoires in MIS-A myocarditis. Sequencing used immunoSEQ multiplex PCR; TCRdb keeps in-frame clones, though not all of them. The sample has 10,000 to 13,000 clones, about 83% seen once; the top ten hold 29%. The material sequenced was right ventricle heart tissue obtained at autopsy. The receptor set was obtained from a young man with fulminant myocarditis from multisystem inflammatory syndrome in adults (MIS-A) after COVID-19.

The rearrangement links TRBV7-2 to TRBJ2-7; D perhaps matches TRBD1 (8 bases). The CDR3 covers 14 residues. Germline V gene lookup returns CDR1 SGHTA and CDR2 FQGNSA. Trimming pared 5 bases from V and 3 bases from J, leaving 14 bases between. The CDR3 protein is CASSPGGGGYEQYF. The CDR3 DNA reads TGTGCCAGCAGCCCAGGGGGCGGGGGCTACGAGCAGTACTTC. Based on the CDR3 plus reference TRBV7-2 and TRBJ2-7, the full variable domain is GAGVSQSPSNKVTEKGKDVELRCDPISGHTALYWYRQSLGQGLEFLIYFQGNSAPDKSGLPSDRFSAERTGGSVSTLTIQRTQQEDSAVYLCASSPGGGGYEQYFGPGTRLTVT.

The rearrangement uses TRBV9 and TRBJ2-1, with TRBD2 matching over 7 bases. J gave up 7 bases and V 2 bases, and 3 bases lay outside the gene matches. The CDR3 sequence is 13 residues long. Germline-derived CDR1 and CDR2 are SGDLS and YYNGEE. CDR3 in DNA: TGTGCCAGCAGCGTGGGGGGGGGTAATGAGCAGTTCTTC. Protein: CASSVGGGNEQFF.

This chain connects TRBV6-2 or TRBV6-3 to TRBJ1-1; D unclear. From germline, CDR1 is MNHEY and CDR2 SVGEGT. The germline V and J ends were trimmed by 0 bases and 2 bases, with 10 bases remaining between them. This CDR3 has 15 amino acids. The CDR3, as DNA: TGTGCCAGCAGTTACTCGATAACGGTTAACACTGAAGCTTTCTTT. Its protein is CASSYSITVNTEAFF.

The gene calls are TRBV7-8 and TRBJ1-2, with D uncertain. The CDR3 totals 13 residues. V lost 1 base and J 4 bases, leaving 7 bases between the germline ends. Looked up from germline, CDR1 is SGHVS and CDR2 is FQNEAQ. CDR3: CASSLGAIYGYTF. The CDR3 bases are TGTGCCAGCAGCTTAGGGGCGATCTATGGCTACACCTTC.

This chain connects TRBV2 to TRBJ2-7; a weak D match, TRBD1 (6 bases). The CDR3 spans 12 residues. Trimming left V 4 bases short and J 3 bases short, with 7 bases between. Germline V gene data show CDR1 as SNHLY and CDR2 as FYNNEI. The CDR3 region has the DNA TGTGCCAGCAGTGCAGGGGACTACGAGCAGTACTTC. Residues: CASSAGDYEQYF.

The chain combines TRBV13 with TRBJ2-4; D ambiguous. Between the trimmed V and J ends, which lost 1 base and 6 bases, there was a span of 10 bases. CDR1 and CDR2 (germline): PRHDT, FYEKMQ (reference sequence). This CDR3 is built from 14 residues. CDR3 protein: CASSLAPPGNIQYF. CDR3 coding DNA: TGTGCCAGCAGCTTAGCCCCCCCCGGAAACATTCAGTACTTC.

The J gene is TRBJ2-1, the V gene TRBV24-1, with D unresolved. CDR1 KGHDR and CDR2 SFDVKD come from the germline V gene. CDR3 length: 13 residues. V lost 6 bases, J lost 0 bases, and 5 bases lay in between. The CDR3 DNA is TGTGCCACCAGTCTCAGCTCCTACAATGAGCAGTTCTTC. Residues: CATSLSSYNEQFF.

This chain connects TRBV14 to TRBJ1-4; D unresolved. Trimming left V 5 bases short and J 4 bases short, with 11 bases between. This CDR3 spans 14 amino acids. CDR1 and CDR2 (germline): SGHDN, FVKESK. The CDR3 spells CASSIRRDNEKLFF. The CDR3 DNA reads TGTGCCAGCAGCATAAGACGGGATAATGAAAAACTGTTTTTT.

J is TRBJ2-5 and V is TRBV4-2, with D hard to call. The V and J ends lost 0 bases and 3 bases respectively, with 5 bases between them. Germline V CDR1 and CDR2: LGHNA, YNFKEQ. This CDR3 region has 13 residues. The CDR3 sequence is CASSQDYKETQYF. The CDR3 nucleotides are TGTGCCAGCAGCCAAGACTACAAAGAGACCCAGTACTTC.

Here the CDR3 DNA reads TGTGCCAGCAGCCAAGGACAGGGGGGCCTTTATGGCTACACCTTC. Its protein product is CASSQGQGGLYGYTF. The chain is built from TRBV5-5 and TRBJ1-2, with TRBD1 identical over 10 bases. This CDR3 is built from 15 residues. CDR1 and CDR2 (germline): SGHKS, YYEKEE (reference sequence). V shed 4 bases, J shed 5 bases, and the junction held 8 bases outside the gene matches.

V and J are TRBV5-6 and TRBJ1-6; no reliable D call. The CDR3 runs to 13 residues. V shed 0 bases and J shed 11 bases, with 9 bases lying between them. Germline-derived CDR1 and CDR2 are SGHDT and YYEEEE. The CDR3 nucleotides are TGTGCCAGCAGCTTGGGGCGTGTTACACCCCTCCACTTT. Translating it yields CASSLGRVTPLHF.

This chain uses TRBV13 with TRBJ1-6, with D possibly matching TRBD1 (5 bases). In germline, CDR1 is PRHDT, CDR2 FYEKMQ (reference sequence). The CDR3 runs to 16 residues. V was clipped by 6 bases and J by 0 bases, with 12 bases between them. CDR3 region: CASSQGAGSYNSPLHF. CDR3 in DNA: TGTGCCAGCAGTCAAGGGGCTGGCTCCTATAATTCACCCCTCCACTTT.

V gene TRBV2 combines with J gene TRBJ1-1; 9 nucleotides line up with TRBD1. The CDR3 is 14 residues long. V dropped 4 bases and J dropped 5; count of bases not matched to a gene: 5. From germline, CDR1 is SNHLY and CDR2 FYNNEI. CDR3 loop: CASSGGTGKTEAFF. CDR3 bases: TGTGCCAGCAGTGGGGGGACAGGGAAAACTGAAGCTTTCTTT.

The rearrangement links TRBV18 to TRBJ1-5, with 8 positions matching TRBD1. Germline values: CDR1 KGHSH, CDR2 LQKENI. The CDR3 extends over 18 amino acids. Unmatched junction bases numbered 15, after V lost 6 bases and J lost 2 bases. The DNA of the CDR3 is TGTGCCAGCTCCTCGAACCGTCAGGGGGCCCCCCGCAATCAGCCCCAGCATTTT. Protein: CASSSNRQGAPRNQPQHF.

The chain links TRBV29-1 to TRBJ1-1; no reliable D call. The CDR3 contains 13 residues. The germline V gene encodes CDR1 SQVTM and CDR2 ANQGSEA. V lost 7 bases to trimming and J lost 1 base, with 13 bases between them. CDR3 in amino acids: CSAIGWKNTEAFF. In nucleotides, the CDR3 is TGCAGCGCCATTGGGTGGAAGAACACTGAAGCTTTCTTT.

The chain recombines TRBV28 with TRBJ2-7; D perhaps matches TRBD1 (6 bases). Trimming took off 1 base at V and 3 bases at J, with 13 bases between the two ends. The germline V gene encodes CDR1 MDHEN and CDR2 SYDVKM. CDR3 length: 15 residues. CDR3 region: CASSLLGGSLYEQYF. CDR3 sequence (DNA): TGTGCCAGCAGTTTATTAGGGGGTTCCCTCTACGAGCAGTACTTC.

The rearrangement links TRBV29-1 to TRBJ1-4; D is unresolved. The length of the CDR3 is 12 residues. Germline V gene data show CDR1 as SQVTM and CDR2 as ANQGSEA. V lost 5 bases to trimming and J lost 6 bases, with 10 bases between them. The CDR3 coding sequence is TGCAGCGTTATGGACCGTGATGAAAAACTGTTTTTT. Translated: CSVMDRDEKLFF.

This clone has more than one count but fewer than ten. The chain uses TRBV9 and TRBJ2-1; 8 bases fit TRBD2. Germline CDR1 SGDLS, CDR2 YYNGEE. V lost 0 bases and J lost 7; bases outside the gene matches: 6. This CDR3 spans 15 amino acids. CDR3 sequence reads: CASSVEEREPNEQFF. CDR3 coding DNA: TGTGCCAGCAGCGTAGAGGAGCGGGAGCCGAATGAGCAGTTCTTC.

The chain combines TRBV3-1 (or the pseudogene TRBV3-2) with TRBJ1-6; D is perhaps TRBD1 (5 bases). This CDR3 has 16 residues. Looked up from germline, CDR1 is LGHDT and CDR2 is YNNKEL (reference sequence). The V and J ends lost 6 bases and 7 bases respectively, with 19 bases between them. The chain's CDR3 is CASRDTYFSTNSPLHF. The CDR3 DNA reads as TGTGCCAGCAGGGACACCTATTTTTCCACCAATTCACCCCTCCACTTT.

The rearrangement joins TRBV12-5 to TRBJ2-1; tentatively, D is TRBD2 (5 bases). Germline-derived CDR1 and CDR2 are LGHNT and FRNRAP. CDR3 length: 13 residues. V lost 3 bases and J lost 3, with 6 bases in between. CDR3 DNA sequence: TGTGCTAGTGGTTTCGGGATCTACAATGAGCAGTTCTTC. This codes for CASGFGIYNEQFF.

The chain combines TRBV14 with TRBJ1-1; D ambiguous. The CDR3 runs to 16 residues. Trimming stripped 0 bases from V and 3 bases from J, with 14 bases between. The germline V gene has CDR1 SGHDN and CDR2 FVKESK. In DNA form, the CDR3 reads TGTGCCAGCAGCCAAGAATTGTTAGGCCCGCACACTGAAGCTTTCTTT. It translates to CASSQELLGPHTEAFF.

The genes are TRBV7-9 and TRBJ1-1; 7 bases agree with TRBD1. V lost 7 bases and J lost 10; bases outside the gene matches: 9. The germline gives CDR1 SEHNR, CDR2 FQNEAQ (reference sequence). The CDR3 extends over 12 amino acids. The CDR3, as DNA: TGTGCCAGCATGATTTGGTCAGGGGGAGCTTTCTTT. Translating it yields CASMIWSGGAFF.

The chain couples TRBV4-1 to TRBJ1-5; TRBD1 is a possible D gene (5 bases). The CDR3 contains 13 residues. From germline, CDR1 is MGHRA and CDR2 YSYEKL. V was cut by 5 bases and J by 7 bases, with 12 bases left in between. The CDR3, as DNA: TGCGCCAGCAGCAAGGGGACGATCCAGCCCCAGCATTTT. This translates into CASSKGTIQPQHF.

The chain carries TRBV18 and TRBJ1-5; D remains ambiguous. Germline CDR1 reads KGHSH; CDR2 reads LQKENI. CDR3 length: 15 residues. V lost 3 bases to trimming and J lost 3 bases, with 12 bases between them. In DNA, the CDR3 is TGTGCCAGCTCACCCATAGGTTCCCTCAATCAGCCCCAGCATTTT. Translation: CASSPIGSLNQPQHF.

The chain combines TRBV27 with TRBJ1-1, with no clear D. CDR1 is MNHEY and CDR2 is SMNVEV in the germline V gene (reference sequence). Trimming shortened V by 3 bases and J by 1 base, and 9 bases separated the two germline ends. CDR3 size: 14 residues. CDR3 coding DNA: TGTGCCAGCAGTTTCCGGGCCCAGAACACTGAAGCTTTCTTT. It codes for CASSFRAQNTEAFF.

The chain joins TRBV7-9 to TRBJ2-7; D is uncertain. CDR1 and CDR2 (germline): SEHNR, FQNEAQ (reference sequence). The CDR3 loop spans 13 amino acids. Trimming removed 7 bases at V and 2 bases at J, with 12 bases between. CDR3 in DNA: TGTGCCAGCACCTTTGATTCGGCCTACGAGCAGTACTTC. This codes for CASTFDSAYEQYF.

The chain combines TRBV11-2 with TRBJ1-4; TRBD1 might be the D (6 bases). The V end lost 1 base, the J end lost 7 bases, and 13 bases lay between the germline ends. The V gene's germline CDR1 is SGHAT and CDR2 FQNNGV. This CDR3 has 15 residues. CDR3 region: CASSLVGAQGEKLFF. CDR3 DNA: TGTGCCAGCAGCTTAGTGGGGGCGCAGGGTGAAAAACTGTTTTTT. Looking up the rest from reference TRBV11-2 and TRBJ1-4 gives the full variable domain: EAGVAQSPRYKIIEKRQSVAFWCNPISGHATLYWYQQILGQGPKLLIQFQNNGVVDDSQLPKDRFSAERLKGVDSTLKIQPAKLEDSAVYLCASSLVGAQGEKLFFGSGTQLSVL.

The chain joins TRBV29-1 to TRBJ1-5, with TRBD1 as a possible D gene (6 bases). This CDR3 is 15 amino acids long. The V end was cut by 6 bases, the J end by 0 bases, with 15 bases between. Germline V gene data show CDR1 as SQVTM and CDR2 as ANQGSEA. In DNA, the CDR3 is TGCAGCGTCCGGGACACCGCCTATAGCAATCAGCCCCAGCATTTT. This codes for CSVRDTAYSNQPQHF.

This clone occurred once. CDR3 nucleotide sequence: TGTGCCAGTAAGGCGGGTCTCGACACTGAAGCTTTCTTT. It specifies CASKAGLDTEAFF. V gene TRBV19 combines with J gene TRBJ1-1; D unclear. The CDR3 has 13 amino acids. With 7 bases removed from V and 3 bases from J, the gap between germline ends came to 12 bases. Germline CDR1 LNHDA, CDR2 SQIVND (reference sequence).

The chain has TRBV4-1 and TRBJ2-5; the match to TRBD2 covers 10 bases. With 1 base clipped from V and 8 bases from J, the junction kept 13 bases outside the gene matches. This CDR3 contains 17 residues. Per the germline V gene, CDR1 is MGHRA and CDR2 is YSYEKL. DNA of the CDR3: TGCGCCAGCAGCCAAGGACTAGCGGGCCATCCTGCCCATACCCAGTACTTC. Amino acids: CASSQGLAGHPAHTQYF.

V is TRBV18 and J is TRBJ2-7, with D possibly matching TRBD1 (5 bases). The germline V gene has CDR1 KGHSH and CDR2 LQKENI. CDR3 length equals 15 residues. Trimming took 6 bases from V and 2 from J, leaving 17 bases between them. The CDR3 spells CASSQQAAGTYEQYF. CDR3 sequence (DNA): TGTGCCAGCTCGCAACAGGCAGCAGGGACCTACGAGCAGTACTTC.

The chain employs TRBV16 and TRBJ2-7; TRBD2 is a possible D gene (6 bases). Trimming took off 2 bases at V and 3 bases at J, with 8 bases between the two ends. Germline CDR1 and CDR2: KGHSY and FQNENV. There are 13 residues in the CDR3. The CDR3 region is CASSQGGYYEQYF. The CDR3, as DNA: TGTGCCAGCAGCCAAGGGGGGTACTACGAGCAGTACTTC.